One and the same sample provided the 29 T cell receptor beta chains below, sequenced in a study of blood T cell repertoires in COVID-19. Data came from immunoSEQ multiplex PCR; TCRdb stores just in-frame clones and leaves some out. The table has hundreds of thousands of clones, less than 90% seen once. Sequenced material: PBMCs or T cells enriched from blood (not recorded which). These receptors came from a woman aged 35 to 49 who had recovered from COVID-19.

The chain couples TRBV27 to TRBJ2-7; D may be TRBD1 (7 bases). This CDR3 comprises 15 residues. With 1 base removed from V and 5 bases from J, the gap between germline ends came to 15 bases. Germline lookup yields CDR1 MNHEY and CDR2 SMNVEV (reference sequence). CDR3 in amino acids: CASSLLAAGQNEQYF. Here the CDR3 DNA reads TGTGCCAGCAGTTTATTAGCCGCGGGACAGAACGAGCAGTACTTC.

J is TRBJ1-6 and V is TRBV28, with TRBD1 matching 12 bases. The V segment lost 5 bases and the J segment 7 bases; nucleotides outside the gene matches: 9. This CDR3 contains 17 residues. Germline CDR1 reads MDHEN; CDR2 reads SYDVKM. CDR3 amino acids: CASSPGTGGGWNSPLHF. CDR3 sequence (DNA): TGTGCCAGCAGTCCAGGGACAGGGGGCGGGTGGAATTCACCCCTCCACTTT.

This chain connects TRBV9 to TRBJ2-1; 11 bases are shared with TRBD2. The ends lost 3 bases at V and 5 bases at J; junction bases unmatched: 10. Germline CDR1 SGDLS, CDR2 YYNGEE. This CDR3 is 17 amino acids long. The CDR3 DNA reads TGTGCCAGCAGCGCACCCCGACTAGCGGGATTCCACAATGAGCAGTTCTTC. Its translation: CASSAPRLAGFHNEQFF.

The chain links TRBV7-3 to TRBJ2-1, with TRBD1 matching over 7 bases. The CDR3 covers 15 residues. CDR1 SGHTA and CDR2 FQGTGA come from the germline V gene. Losses at the gene ends were 1 base for V and 5 bases for J; bases not matched to a gene: 5. The CDR3 bases are TGTGCCAGCAGCTTAAAGGGGGCAGGCCACAATGAGCAGTTCTTC. It translates to CASSLKGAGHNEQFF.

The chain uses TRBV7-2 and TRBJ2-4; maybe TRBD1 (6 bases). The length of the CDR3 is 13 residues. The V and J ends lost 5 bases and 7 bases respectively, with 12 bases between them. Germline-derived CDR1 and CDR2 are SGHTA and FQGNSA. The CDR3, as DNA: TGTGCCAGCAGCCTGGGACAAGTCAACATTCAGTACTTC. Translated: CASSLGQVNIQYF.

The CDR3 loop is CASSQDGSTSGTLSYNEQFF. The CDR3 DNA reads TGCGCCAGCAGCCAAGATGGATCGACTAGCGGGACGTTATCCTACAATGAGCAGTTCTTC. The genes are TRBV4-3 and TRBJ2-1; 11 nucleotides line up with TRBD2. The germline gives CDR1 LGHNA, CDR2 YSLEER. The V and J ends lost 0 bases and 1 base, in that order; junction bases with no gene match: 11. This CDR3 is 20 amino acids long.

The chain uses TRBV7-3 and TRBJ1-2, with TRBD1 matching over 7 bases. Losses at the gene ends were 5 bases for V and 2 bases for J; bases not matched to a gene: 5. The CDR3 consists of 14 residues. Per germline, CDR1 SGHTA and CDR2 FQGTGA. Here the CDR3 reads CASSKGTENYGYTF. In DNA form, the CDR3 reads TGTGCCAGCAGCAAAGGGACAGAGAACTATGGCTACACCTTC.

This sequence joins TRBV7-8 and TRBJ2-3, with 14 bases aligning to TRBD2. J gave up 2 bases and V 5 bases, and 3 bases lay outside the gene matches. This CDR3 region has 16 residues. The germline gives CDR1 SGHVS, CDR2 FQNEAQ. The CDR3: CASSRLAGGITDTQYF. The CDR3 DNA reads TGTGCCAGCAGCCGACTAGCGGGAGGGATCACAGATACGCAGTATTTT.

This chain joins TRBV6-2 or TRBV6-3 and TRBJ2-5; TRBD2 matches at 7 bases. The V segment lost 4 bases and the J segment 4 bases; nucleotides outside the gene matches: 6. CDR1 and CDR2 (germline): MNHEY, SVGEGT. The CDR3 covers 14 residues. The CDR3 region is CASSSAGVSETQYF. In DNA, the CDR3 is TGTGCCAGCAGTTCGGCGGGAGTATCAGAGACCCAGTACTTC.

The DNA of the CDR3 is TGTGCCAGCAGCGAAGAGGGGGCGTACGAGCAGTACGTC. Translating gives CASSEEGAYEQYV. The chain combines TRBV3-1 (or the pseudogene TRBV3-2) with TRBJ2-7; TRBD1 matches 7 bases. The CDR3 is 13 amino acids. Germline CDR1 is LGHDT and CDR2 is YNNKEL (reference sequence).

This clone has a single count. The rearrangement joins TRBV24-1 to TRBJ2-3; 9 nucleotides match TRBD1. Trimming at V came to 3 bases and at J to 1 base, leaving 10 bases not matched to a gene. CDR3 size: 18 residues. Germline assignment: CDR1 KGHDR and CDR2 SFDVKD. In DNA form, the CDR3 reads TGTGCCACCAGTGATCAGTGGACAGGGGAAAGTGGCACAGATACGCAGTATTTT. It encodes CATSDQWTGESGTDTQYF.

The chain carries TRBV5-6 and TRBJ1-1; D possibly corresponds to TRBD1 (5 bases). The CDR3 totals 14 residues. Germline CDR1 and CDR2: SGHDT and YYEEEE. V shed 6 bases and J shed 5 bases, with 17 bases lying between them. CDR3 nucleotide sequence: TGTGCCAGCATCCACGGGACCGGGGGAACTGAAGCTTTCTTT. Its translation: CASIHGTGGTEAFF.

In this sample, this clone turned up a few times. V is TRBV5-1 and J is TRBJ1-1; D is unclear. Germline loops: CDR1 SGHRS, CDR2 YFSETQ. This CDR3 is built from 13 residues. V gave up 1 base and J gave up 3 bases, with 7 bases separating them. The CDR3 nucleotides read TGCGCCAGCAGCTTGCAACAAGACACTGAAGCTTTCTTT. Amino acid sequence: CASSLQQDTEAFF. The whole variable domain, filled in from reference TRBV5-1 and TRBJ1-1, reads KAGVTQTPRYLIKTRGQQVTLSCSPISGHRSVSWYQQTPGQGLQFLFEYFSETQRNKGNFPGRFSGRQFSNSRSEMNVSTLELGDSALYLCASSLQQDTEAFFGQGTRLTVV.

This rearrangement joins TRBV30 to TRBJ1-5; the D gene is possibly TRBD1 (6 bases). V dropped 2 bases and J dropped 4 bases, with 12 bases sitting between them. CDR1 and CDR2 (germline): GTSNPN, SVGIG (reference sequence). This CDR3 spans 14 amino acids. The CDR3 region is CAWSLRDTNQPQHF. The CDR3 nucleotides read TGTGCCTGGAGTCTCCGGGACACAAATCAGCCCCAGCATTTT.

The CDR3 DNA follows: TGTGCCAGCAGCTTTCGGGCTAGCGGGAGCCCTGAGCAGTTCTTC. This encodes CASSFRASGSPEQFF. The chain joins TRBV5-4 to TRBJ2-1; 10 bases agree with TRBD2. Germline CDR1 is SGHNT and CDR2 is YYREEE (reference sequence). The CDR3 extends over 15 amino acids. V dropped 2 bases and J dropped 9; count of bases not matched to a gene: 8.

V usage is TRBV27 and J usage is TRBJ2-3; D not certain. The CDR3 spans 15 residues. The germline V and J ends were trimmed by 5 bases and 0 bases, with 12 bases remaining between them. Germline assignment: CDR1 MNHEY and CDR2 SMNVEV (reference sequence). The DNA for the CDR3 is TGTGCCAGCAGTCCCCGGCGCGGAAGCACAGATACGCAGTATTTT. Translated, it gives CASSPRRGSTDTQYF.

This chain uses TRBV5-5 with TRBJ2-2; 7 bases line up with TRBD2. Germline trimming cut 1 base from V and 5 bases from J; bases unmatched to any gene: 14. CDR3 size: 18 residues. CDR1 is SGHKS, CDR2 YYEKEE, per germline (reference sequence). DNA for the CDR3: TGTGCCAGCAGCTTGAGGGTTTGGCTAGCGGCTAGAACCGGGGAGCTGTTTTTT. It is translated as CASSLRVWLAARTGELFF. The variable domain in full, completed from reference TRBV5-5 and TRBJ2-2, reads DAGVTQSPTHLIKTRGQQVTLRCSPISGHKSVSWYQQVLGQGPQFIFQYYEKEERGRGNFPDRFSARQFPNYSSELNVNALLLGDSALYLCASSLRVWLAARTGELFFGEGSRLTVL.

A remark on this clone: The germline gene is not matched at one end of the junction; a read error may be the cause. The V and J genes are TRBV27 and TRBJ2-2; TRBD1 aligns across 7 bases. The CDR3 is made up of 15 amino acids. The germline V gene encodes CDR1 MNHEY and CDR2 SMNVEV (reference sequence). The CDR3 here is CASSPTGWNAGELFF. For the CDR3, the DNA is TGTGCCAGCAGTCCGACAGGGTGGAACGCCGGGGAGCTGTTTTTT.

The chain links TRBV5-1 to TRBJ1-2; TRBD1 might be the D (6 bases). This CDR3 comprises 14 residues. CDR1 and CDR2 (germline): SGHRS, YFSETQ. The V end was cut by 4 bases, the J end by 1 base, with 11 bases between. DNA of the CDR3: TGCGCCAGCAGCCTGGGACAAAGTAACTATGGCTACACCTTC. It is translated as CASSLGQSNYGYTF.

The chain recombines TRBV12-5 with TRBJ2-5; TRBD2 might be the D (6 bases). V was clipped by 5 bases and J by 5 bases, with 24 bases between them. The CDR3 spans 17 residues. The germline CDR1 and CDR2 sequences are LGHNT and FRNRAP. CDR3: CASGPNAGPRSGETQYF. The CDR3 nucleotides read TGTGCTAGTGGTCCCAATGCGGGACCGAGATCCGGGGAGACCCAGTACTTC.

V gene TRBV5-1 combines with J gene TRBJ2-5; D remains unclear. Germline V gene lookup returns CDR1 SGHRS and CDR2 YFSETQ. The length of the CDR3 is 14 residues. Deletions cut 0 bases from V and 2 bases from J, with 8 bases between. The CDR3 bases are TGCGCCAGCAGCTTGGAGCTGAAACAAGAGACCCAGTACTTC. It is translated as CASSLELKQETQYF.

The J gene is TRBJ1-1, the V gene TRBV4-3, with D unclear. This CDR3 spans 15 amino acids. Trimming left V 1 base short and J 0 bases short, with 9 bases between. Germline V gene sequence: CDR1 LGHNA, CDR2 YSLEER. The CDR3 sequence: CASSQGASMNTEAFF. The CDR3 region has the DNA TGCGCCAGCAGCCAAGGGGCCAGCATGAACACTGAAGCTTTCTTT.

This clone was seen a single time. V and J are TRBV5-1 and TRBJ1-4, with D unclear. This CDR3 has 15 amino acids. Trimming took off 4 bases at V and 4 bases at J, with 14 bases between the two ends. The germline gives CDR1 SGHRS, CDR2 YFSETQ. CDR3 bases: TGCGCCAGCAGCCCCGGTGACCTAGGTAATGAAAAACTGTTTTTT. Amino acids: CASSPGDLGNEKLFF.

The chain recombines TRBV6-5 with TRBJ1-2; 12 nucleotides align to TRBD1. There are 15 residues in the CDR3. Germline V gene data show CDR1 as MNHEY and CDR2 as SVGAGI. Germline trimming cut 6 bases from V and 7 bases from J; bases unmatched to any gene: 9. The CDR3 bases are TGTGCCAGCAGCCGTGGGGGACAGGGGGCCGGTGGCTACACCTTC. This encodes CASSRGGQGAGGYTF.

The V call is TRBV19, the J call TRBJ2-3; the match to TRBD2 covers 8 bases. The junction had 9 bases not matched to a gene; V was cut back by 10 bases and J by 3 bases. Germline loops: CDR1 LNHDA, CDR2 SQIVND (reference sequence). The CDR3 consists of 14 residues. The CDR3 bases are TGTGCCACCACGGGACTAGACTCGACAGATACGCAGTATTTT. Protein: CATTGLDSTDTQYF.

The J gene is TRBJ2-5, the V gene TRBV7-6; 8 positions agree with TRBD2. V trimming: 5 bases; J trimming: 3 bases; junction bases outside the gene matches: 8. The CDR3 runs to 15 residues. In germline, CDR1 is SGHVS, CDR2 FNYEAQ. This chain's CDR3 is CASSSRWTSKETQYF. CDR3 nucleotide sequence: TGTGCCAGCAGCAGCCGGTGGACTAGCAAAGAGACCCAGTACTTC.

The chain joins TRBV11-3 to TRBJ2-3; 10 bases match TRBD1. The CDR3 has 15 residues. V lost 6 bases, J lost 6 bases, and 9 bases stayed unmatched. Germline V lookup: CDR1 SGHNT, CDR2 YENEEA. The CDR3 bases are TGTGCCAGCAGTTTGGCAGGGACAGGGGCCGATACGCAGTATTTT. The encoded protein is CASSLAGTGADTQYF.

The V call is TRBV4-1, the J call TRBJ2-7; TRBD2 might be the D (6 bases). The length of the CDR3 is 14 residues. The V gene lost 1 base and the J gene lost 5 bases, with 12 bases spanning the gap. Germline V gene lookup returns CDR1 MGHRA and CDR2 YSYEKL. CDR3 coding DNA: TGCGCCAGCAGCCAAGTGGGGGGTAGACACGAGCAGTACTTC. Protein sequence: CASSQVGGRHEQYF.

This chain joins TRBV11-2 and TRBJ2-2; D gene uncertain. Germline V lookup: CDR1 SGHAT, CDR2 FQNNGV. The CDR3 runs 17 residues. The V end was cut by 4 bases, the J end by 0 bases, with 15 bases between. Here the CDR3 reads CASSSRGWIPNTGELFF. CDR3 coding DNA: TGTGCCAGCAGCTCTCGAGGTTGGATACCGAACACCGGGGAGCTGTTTTTT.